This T cell receptor (beta chain) was captured in a study of a mutant IDH1 vaccine in newly diagnosed glioma. Study as a whole: During weeks 1, 3, 5, 7, 11, 15, 19 and 23, patients received eight vaccinations. First vaccine doses came 4-6 weeks after radiotherapy alone, or with temozolomide cycles. Therapy received beforehand was radiotherapy, temozolomide, or both, with most patients given both.

Specified time point: week 11, during vaccination. Doses consisted of 300 ug of mutant IDH1 20-mer peptide each, paired with topical imiquimod. Patients carried new grade 3 or 4 IDH1-mutant astrocytomas lacking nuclear ATRX. Generated by immunoSEQ multiplex PCR, the TCRdb table keeps only in-frame clones and is missing some. The table lists about 130,000 clones, around 80% of them singletons. In regard to this clone: What it binds is unknown. Other DNA sequences of this sample code for an identical CDR3.

Germline V lookup: CDR1 SGDLS, CDR2 YYNGEE. The CDR3 consists of 14 residues. V shed 4 bases and J 2 bases; nucleotides not matched to a gene: 3. The chain has TRBV9 and TRBJ2-7; 10 nucleotides line up with TRBD1. The sample in question was PBMCs, obtained from a glioma patient whose treatment included an IDH1 peptide vaccine. This receptor was taken from a man in his forties with glioma. This CDR3 reads CASSPGQGAYEQYF. CDR3 coding DNA: TGTGCCAGCAGCCCCGGACAGGGGGCCTACGAGCAGTACTTC.